This entry concerns a single TCR beta chain. What it binds is not known. Looked up from germline, CDR1 is SGHAT and CDR2 is FQNNGV. The V gene lost 7 bases and the J gene lost 5 bases, with 8 bases spanning the gap. This CDR3 is built from 11 residues. These data are taken from a study of beta chain features in type 1 diabetes. Looking at the study overall: About 98,000,000 sorted cells were examined across all samples.

Sequencing targeted expressed TCRB transcripts, as all isolated RNA had been reverse transcribed. Measured with immunoSEQ multiplex PCR; TCRdb has only the in-frame clones, and not every one. Here the sample spans roughly 350,000 clones, about 11% being singletons. Study results and limitations: Possible PCR preference for shorter templates applied equally to patients and controls. Individuals with type 1 diabetes displayed fewer insertions and more deletions at VDJ junctions. Sampled from patients, naive, central memory and Treg TCRB repertoires appeared more similar than those sampled from healthy donors.

The V and J genes are TRBV11-2 and TRBJ2-5; no reliable D call. The receptor was isolated from a woman aged 25 to 45 in good health. The sequencing input was naive CD4+ T cells from blood. DNA of the CDR3: TGTGCCAGCACCCTAATGGAGACCCAGTACTTC. Its translation is CASTLMETQYF.